These 17 T cell receptor beta chains were sequenced from one sample in a study of T and B cells in COVID-19 patients. Each TRB amplification used roughly 230-550 ng of genomic DNA from blood. TRB rearrangements were amplified by multiplex PCR with BIOMED2 TRB-A/B primers. TCRdb analysed the multiplex PCR reads with MiXCR anew, one entry per CDR3 protein. The sample lists 3,200 or so distinct CDR3 sequences, roughly 24% occurring once. The sequenced material came from blood. These receptors originate from a human donor with active COVID-19.

CDR3 sequence: CSARAVSQETQYF. CDR3 nucleotides: TGCAGTGCTAGAGCAGTCAGCCAAGAGACCCAGTACTTC. The V call is TRBV20-1, the J call TRBJ2-5; D is unresolved. Germline V lookup: CDR1 DFQATT, CDR2 SNEGSKA (reference sequence). The length of the CDR3 is 13 residues. The V end was cut by 1 base, the J end by 1 base, with 7 bases between.

Note on this clonotype: A much larger clone lies one base from this, so it may be a read error. The J gene is TRBJ1-1, the V gene TRBV19; D is unclear. V lost 9 bases to trimming and J lost 6 bases, with 17 bases between them. Germline V gene data show CDR1 as LNHDA and CDR2 as SQIVND (reference sequence). CDR3 length: 13 amino acids. For the CDR3, the DNA is TGTGCCAGCCAAGGACTTCTCCCCTCTGAAGCTTTCTTT. It yields the protein CASQGLLPSEAFF.

This clonotype is termed large (0.1 to 1%). The CDR3 protein is CASVLGLAAQETQYF. The CDR3 nucleotides read TGTGCCAGTGTGCTGGGACTAGCGGCACAAGAGACCCAGTACTTC. V usage is TRBV19 and J usage is TRBJ2-5; 11 bases map to TRBD2. V lost 8 bases and J lost 2; bases outside the gene matches: 7. Germline CDR1 and CDR2: LNHDA and SQIVND (reference sequence). The CDR3 consists of 15 residues.

This chain uses TRBV15 with TRBJ2-5; 9 nucleotides agree with TRBD2. The CDR3 is 15 amino acids. CDR1 and CDR2 from the germline V gene are LNHNV and YYDKDF (reference sequence). With V trimmed by 1 base and J by 5 bases, 5 bases remained unmatched. This CDR3 reads CATSRGVLAGETQYF. The CDR3, as DNA: TGTGCCACCAGCAGAGGGGTCCTAGCGGGGGAGACCCAGTACTTC.

This clonotype is labeled as medium-sized. This chain uses TRBV6-5 with TRBJ2-5; 12 bases match TRBD1. The CDR3 length is 14 residues. V was clipped by 6 bases and J by 5 bases; unmatched bases: 4. The V gene's germline CDR1 is MNHEY and CDR2 SVGAGI. As DNA, the CDR3 is TGTGCCAGCAGCCCCGGGACAGGGGGCGAGACCCAGTACTTC. Encoded protein: CASSPGTGGETQYF.

By sample share, this clonotype is medium-sized. The chain recombines TRBV5-6 with TRBJ2-3, with D hard to call. Germline CDR1 reads SGHDT; CDR2 reads YYEEEE. CDR3 length: 13 amino acids. The V end was cut by 0 bases, the J end by 1 base, with 3 bases between. The CDR3 is CASSLGRTDTQYF. As DNA, the CDR3 is TGTGCCAGCAGCTTGGGTCGCACAGATACGCAGTATTTT.

This clonotype is medium-sized (0.01 to 0.1%) in the sample. The V call is TRBV6-1, the J call TRBJ2-7; D could derive from TRBD1 or TRBD2 (7 bases each). CDR1 and CDR2 (germline): MNHNS, SASEGT. Trimming left V 5 bases short and J 0 bases short, with 20 bases between. This CDR3 region has 17 residues. DNA of the CDR3: TGTGCCAGCAGTCCGCGTGCAGGGGGGGGGCCCTCCTACGAGCAGTACTTC. The encoded protein is CASSPRAGGGPSYEQYF.

The chain combines TRBV12-5 with TRBJ2-5, with 10 nucleotides matching TRBD1. Germline CDR1 and CDR2: LGHNT and FRNRAP. The CDR3 covers 15 residues. V was pared by 6 bases and J by 2 bases, with 6 bases of the junction left unmatched. CDR3 nucleotide sequence: TGTGCTAGTGGGCTCGGGACAGGGGTACAAGAGACCCAGTACTTC. It yields the protein CASGLGTGVQETQYF.

This clonotype is medium-sized (0.01 to 0.1%). The chain uses TRBV12-3 or TRBV12-4 and TRBJ1-6; 7 nucleotides match TRBD1. This CDR3 is 14 amino acids long. V was pared by 8 bases and J by 9 bases, with 10 bases of the junction left unmatched. CDR3 loop: CASGVTGKGSPLHF. CDR3 DNA sequence: TGTGCCAGCGGTGTGACAGGGAAAGGTTCACCCCTCCACTTT.

This clonotype is termed medium-sized. This chain connects TRBV6-1 to TRBJ2-5; 9 bases fit TRBD1. CDR1 and CDR2 from the germline V gene are MNHNS and SASEGT. The CDR3 runs to 14 residues. The J segment lost 6 bases and the V segment lost 4 bases, leaving 6 bases of the junction unmatched. CDR3 residues: CASSVTGGAQTQYF. DNA for the CDR3: TGTGCCAGCAGTGTTACAGGGGGCGCACAGACCCAGTACTTC.

V is TRBV5-4 and J is TRBJ2-1; 14 nucleotides agree with TRBD2. This CDR3 region has 18 residues. V shed 4 bases and J 1 base; nucleotides not matched to a gene: 7. Germline assignment: CDR1 SGHNT and CDR2 YYREEE (reference sequence). For the CDR3, the DNA is TGTGCCAGCAGCCCAGGACTAGCGGGGGGCCGATCCTACAATGAGCAGTTCTTC. Its protein is CASSPGLAGGRSYNEQFF. The variable domain in full, with the rest retrieved from reference TRBV5-4 and TRBJ2-1, is ETGVTQSPTHLIKTRGQQVTLRCSSQSGHNTVSWYQQALGQGPQFIFQYYREEENGRGNFPPRFSGLQFPNYSSELNVNALELDDSALYLCASSPGLAGGRSYNEQFFGPGTRLTVL.

Worth noting for this clonotype: This may arise from a read error, as a much more abundant clone is one base away. The rearrangement links TRBV10-3 to TRBJ2-1; TRBD1 agrees at 7 bases. The germline CDR1 and CDR2 sequences are ENHRY and SYGVKD. The CDR3 is 15 amino acids. DNA for the CDR3: TGTGCCATCAGTGATAGGGGGCGAATTTACATTGAGCAGTTCTTC. Protein sequence: CAISDRGRIYIEQFF.

A few counts support this clonotype. This chain links TRBV5-1 with TRBJ2-7; D not resolved. The CDR3 is 15 residues long. The germline V gene has CDR1 SGHRS and CDR2 YFSETQ. The V gene lost 4 bases and the J gene lost 0 bases, with 14 bases spanning the gap. CDR3 in DNA: TGCGCCAGCAGCCAGTCGGACGGAAGCTCCTACGAGCAGTACTTC. Protein sequence: CASSQSDGSSYEQYF.

V is TRBV19 and J is TRBJ1-6; perhaps TRBD1 as D (5 bases). This CDR3 comprises 17 residues. Germline values: CDR1 LNHDA, CDR2 SQIVND (reference sequence). Between the trimmed V and J ends, which lost 5 bases and 8 bases, there was a span of 22 bases. CDR3 coding DNA: TGTGCCAGTAGTGGGGGGACTAGCGGGACCAACGATTCACCCCTCCACTTT. It is translated as CASSGGTSGTNDSPLHF.

A few counts support this clonotype. The chain couples TRBV4-2 to TRBJ2-5; D is uncertain. Germline V gives CDR1 LGHNA, CDR2 YNFKEQ. V lost 2 bases to trimming and J lost 2 bases, with 9 bases between them. The CDR3 sequence is 14 residues long. DNA for the CDR3: TGTGCCAGCAGCCAAATCGGGCCTCAAGAGACCCAGTACTTC. It specifies CASSQIGPQETQYF.

Within the sample, this clonotype is large. The gene calls are TRBV19 and TRBJ2-3; D may be TRBD2 (7 bases). This CDR3 region has 15 residues. V was shortened by 3 bases and J by 6 bases, with 16 bases between the two germline ends. Germline CDR1 and CDR2: LNHDA and SQIVND (reference sequence). DNA of the CDR3: TGTGCCAGTAGTATGGTGGGGGCGGGGGCGGATACGCAGTATTTT. The encoded protein is CASSMVGAGADTQYF.

The chain has TRBV20-1 and TRBJ2-1; 13 bases line up with TRBD2. The CDR3 covers 16 residues. CDR1 and CDR2 from the germline V gene are DFQATT and SNEGSKA (reference sequence). The trim removed 3 bases at V and 2 bases at J, leaving 4 bases unmatched. CDR3 in DNA: TGCAGTGCTAGTAGACTAGCGGGGGGCCCCTACAATGAGCAGTTCTTC. This sequence encodes CSASRLAGGPYNEQFF.